A single T cell receptor (beta chain) is shown here with its context. What it binds is unknown. Using its own MiXCR run on the 5' RACE reads, TCRdb lists one record per CDR3 protein. The data contain some 250,000 distinct CDR3 sequences, about 13% of them seen just once; the ten biggest clones take up 3.5% to 5%. These data belong to a study of identical twins. Germline V gene data show CDR1 as SGDLS and CDR2 as YYNGEE. J was trimmed by 5 bases and V by 2 bases; bases with no gene match: 5. The CDR3 is 14 residues long. Study-level points and caveats: It was possible that invariant MAIT and iNKT cells partly confounded the zero-insertion analyses.

This sample was also put to use in a study of yellow fever vaccine responses in identical twins.

The sequence came from a woman aged 18-29 years in good health. The sample consisted of memory (CD45RO+) T cells sorted from blood. The rearrangement joins TRBV9 to TRBJ1-2, with TRBD1 identical over 8 bases. This CDR3 reads CASSVDRGGYGYTF. CDR3 coding DNA: TGTGCCAGCAGCGTCGACAGGGGTGGATATGGCTACACCTTC.